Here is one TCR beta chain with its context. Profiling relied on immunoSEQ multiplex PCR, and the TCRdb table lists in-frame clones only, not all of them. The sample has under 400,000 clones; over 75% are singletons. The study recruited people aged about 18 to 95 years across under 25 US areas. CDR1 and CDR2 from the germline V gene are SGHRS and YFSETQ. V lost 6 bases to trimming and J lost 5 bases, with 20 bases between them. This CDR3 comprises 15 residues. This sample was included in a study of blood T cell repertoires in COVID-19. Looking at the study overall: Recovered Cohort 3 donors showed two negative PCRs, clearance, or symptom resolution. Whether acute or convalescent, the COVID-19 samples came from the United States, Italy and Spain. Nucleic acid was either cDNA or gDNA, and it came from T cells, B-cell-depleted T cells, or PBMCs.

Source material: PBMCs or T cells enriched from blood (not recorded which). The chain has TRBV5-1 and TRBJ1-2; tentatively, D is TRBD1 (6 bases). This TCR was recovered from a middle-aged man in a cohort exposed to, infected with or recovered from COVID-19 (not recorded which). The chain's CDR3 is CASTLVGGPLYGYTF. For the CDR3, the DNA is TGCGCCAGCACCTTAGTAGGGGGACCGCTTTATGGCTACACCTTC. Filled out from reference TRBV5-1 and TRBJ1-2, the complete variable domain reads KAGVTQTPRYLIKTRGQQVTLSCSPISGHRSVSWYQQTPGQGLQFLFEYFSETQRNKGNFPGRFSGRQFSNSRSEMNVSTLELGDSALYLCASTLVGGPLYGYTFGSGTRLTVV.